The clone carrying this T cell receptor (beta chain) was observed a handful of times. This sample is drawn from a study of T-cell reconstitution after alpha-beta-depleted transplantation in children. The CDR3 has 15 residues. Trimming at V came to 0 bases and at J to 6 bases, leaving 5 bases not matched to a gene. Germline V gene lookup returns CDR1 DFQATT and CDR2 SNEGSKA (reference sequence). The TCRbeta library incorporated unique molecular identifiers. One entry per CDR3 protein results from TCRdb running MiXCR on the PCR reads. The repertoire includes about 500,000 distinct CDR3 sequences, about 33% of them detected once, and around 2.5% sits in the top ten.

Sample: PBMCs from the stem cell graft donor, taken from the stem cell graft. The chain uses TRBV20-1 and TRBJ2-1; 10 nucleotides match TRBD2. This receptor was identified in a human donor who donated a stem cell graft to a child with aplastic anemia. The DNA for the CDR3 is TGCAGTGCTAGAGACACTAGCGGGATCTCCAATGAGCAGTTCTTC. This encodes CSARDTSGISNEQFF.